Listed here are 32 T cell receptor beta chains from one sample, sequenced in a study of early T cells in non-severe SARS-CoV-2 infection. TCRdb reanalysed the 5' RACE reads using MiXCR and keeps one entry per CDR3 protein. The sample holds about 80,000 distinct CDR3 sequences, about 12% seen once. The sample was whole blood. The receptors were gathered from an adult who was a healthcare worker with PCR-confirmed SARS-CoV-2 infection or an uninfected control (not recorded which).

This clonotype was seen a few times. This chain joins TRBV6-1 and TRBJ2-7; D unresolved. Between the trimmed V and J ends, which lost 7 bases and 0 bases, there was a span of 16 bases. The CDR3 sequence is 15 residues long. CDR1 and CDR2 (germline): MNHNS, SASEGT. The CDR3 DNA sequence: TGTGCCAGCATGTTGCATTCCCTTAGCTCCTACGAGCAGTACTTC. Protein product: CASMLHSLSSYEQYF.

This clonotype was seen a few times. This chain connects TRBV19 to TRBJ2-6; D is uncertain. Germline lookup yields CDR1 LNHDA and CDR2 SQIVND (reference sequence). V lost 1 base and J lost 2, with 6 bases in between. The CDR3 is 15 amino acids. The CDR3 DNA sequence: TGTGCCAGTAGTATAGTGGAAACTGGGGCCAACGTCCTGACTTTC. Protein sequence: CASSIVETGANVLTF.

The chain combines TRBV7-2 with TRBJ2-1; the D gene is possibly TRBD2 (6 bases). The CDR3 loop spans 14 amino acids. V lost 5 bases and J lost 5, with 13 bases in between. Looked up from germline, CDR1 is SGHTA and CDR2 is FQGNSA. CDR3 in amino acids: CASSLLSGDNEQFF. Here the CDR3 DNA reads TGTGCCAGCAGCCTCCTTAGCGGAGACAATGAGCAGTTCTTC.

This clonotype has at least ten counts. The chain uses TRBV29-1 and TRBJ2-1, with 12 bases aligning to TRBD2. The junction had 3 bases not matched to a gene; V was cut back by 6 bases and J by 6 bases. The CDR3 is made up of 13 amino acids. The germline V gene has CDR1 SQVTM and CDR2 ANQGSEA. The CDR3 DNA reads as TGCAGCGTCTCGGGACTAGCGGGCAATGAGCAGTTCTTC. Translation: CSVSGLAGNEQFF.

This clonotype was seen repeatedly, ten times or more. CDR3 sequence: CASSLNSGFSYEQYF. The CDR3 region has the DNA TGTGCCAGCAGCTTGAATAGCGGGTTCTCCTACGAGCAGTACTTC. The chain combines TRBV5-4 with TRBJ2-7, with 7 bases lining up with TRBD2. Germline loops: CDR1 SGHNT, CDR2 YYREEE (reference sequence). Losses at the gene ends were 1 base for V and 0 bases for J; bases not matched to a gene: 4. The CDR3 runs 15 residues.

This clonotype showed up just a few times. The chain has TRBV3-1 and TRBJ2-7; D not certain. The CDR3 runs to 14 residues. Germline values: CDR1 LGHDT, CDR2 YNNKEL (reference sequence). Trimming left V 0 bases short and J 4 bases short, with 10 bases between. This chain's CDR3 is CASSQDPRQYEQYF. In DNA, the CDR3 is TGTGCCAGCAGCCAAGACCCCCGCCAGTACGAGCAGTACTTC.

Many counts were recorded for this clonotype. The rearrangement joins TRBV18 to TRBJ2-7, with unresolved D. Trimming removed 6 bases at V and 5 bases at J, with 14 bases between. The CDR3 length is 13 residues. CDR1 and CDR2 (germline): KGHSH, LQKENI. The CDR3 sequence is CASSSELGNEQYF. CDR3 DNA sequence: TGTGCCAGCTCGTCCGAGTTAGGCAACGAGCAGTACTTC.

V and J are TRBV9 and TRBJ1-3; perhaps TRBD1 as D (6 bases). The germline gives CDR1 SGDLS, CDR2 YYNGEE. This CDR3 contains 14 residues. Trimming removed 4 bases at V and 2 bases at J, with 10 bases between. This CDR3 reads CASSSHRAGNTIYF. The CDR3 DNA sequence: TGTGCCAGCAGCTCACACAGGGCTGGAAACACCATATATTTT.

This clonotype was counted many times. This chain uses TRBV28 with TRBJ1-2; D might be TRBD1 (6 bases). This CDR3 is built from 15 residues. Trimming shortened V by 4 bases and J by 5 bases, and 17 bases separated the two germline ends. Germline V gives CDR1 MDHEN, CDR2 SYDVKM. This CDR3 reads CASSWQGSAKYGYTF. CDR3 sequence (DNA): TGTGCCAGCAGTTGGCAGGGGTCAGCGAAGTATGGCTACACCTTC.

This clonotype was observed a few times. The V and J genes are TRBV5-1 and TRBJ2-5, with 9 bases matching TRBD2. Trimming removed 3 bases from V and 5 bases from J; junction bases left unmatched: 11. Looked up from germline, CDR1 is SGHRS and CDR2 is YFSETQ. This CDR3 comprises 16 residues. The CDR3 protein is CASSSTNLAGVETQYF. The CDR3 region has the DNA TGCGCCAGCAGCTCCACGAATTTAGCGGGAGTGGAGACCCAGTACTTC.

This chain connects TRBV7-9 to TRBJ2-1; TRBD2 is a possible D gene (6 bases). V lost 0 bases, J lost 5 bases, and 11 bases lay in between. Per the germline V gene, CDR1 is SEHNR and CDR2 is FQNEAQ (reference sequence). CDR3 length: 15 residues. The CDR3 region has the DNA TGTGCCAGCAGCTTAGCGCACGGGAGAGACAATGAGCAGTTCTTC. This gives the protein CASSLAHGRDNEQFF. The full variable domain, completed using reference TRBV7-9 and TRBJ2-1, is DTGVSQNPRHKITKRGQNVTFRCDPISEHNRLYWYRQTLGQGPEFLTYFQNEAQLEKSRLLSDRFSAERPKGSFSTLEIQRTEQGDSAMYLCASSLAHGRDNEQFFGPGTRLTVL.

The rearrangement joins TRBV5-1 to TRBJ2-1; TRBD1 is a possible D gene (5 bases). The germline V gene encodes CDR1 SGHRS and CDR2 YFSETQ. The V end lost 5 bases, the J end lost 10 bases, and 13 bases lay between the germline ends. The CDR3 is 12 amino acids. CDR3 amino acids: CASSTGTWEQFF. For the CDR3, the DNA is TGCGCCAGCAGTACAGGTACTTGGGAGCAGTTCTTC. Full variable domain (outside the CDR3, taken from reference TRBV5-1 and TRBJ2-1): KAGVTQTPRYLIKTRGQQVTLSCSPISGHRSVSWYQQTPGQGLQFLFEYFSETQRNKGNFPGRFSGRQFSNSRSEMNVSTLELGDSALYLCASSTGTWEQFFGPGTRLTVL.

This clonotype was counted many times. This chain uses TRBV5-1 with TRBJ1-5; unclear D gene. Germline V lookup: CDR1 SGHRS, CDR2 YFSETQ. Trimming took off 1 base at V and 2 bases at J, with 4 bases between the two ends. The CDR3 runs to 13 residues. DNA for the CDR3: TGCGCCAGCAGCTTGAACGGCAATCAGCCCCAGCATTTT. This translates into CASSLNGNQPQHF. The entire variable domain, with the rest obtained from reference TRBV5-1 and TRBJ1-5, is as follows: KAGVTQTPRYLIKTRGQQVTLSCSPISGHRSVSWYQQTPGQGLQFLFEYFSETQRNKGNFPGRFSGRQFSNSRSEMNVSTLELGDSALYLCASSLNGNQPQHFGDGTRLSIL.

The chain employs TRBV20-1 and TRBJ1-2; unclear D gene. The CDR3 loop spans 12 amino acids. The germline V gene has CDR1 DFQATT and CDR2 SNEGSKA (reference sequence). The V end was cut by 6 bases, the J end by 2 bases, with 10 bases between. The CDR3 DNA reads as TGCAGTGCAAGGGCGGCAAACTATGGCTACACCTTC. This gives the protein CSARAANYGYTF.

This chain joins TRBV5-1 and TRBJ1-6; D uncertain. Germline assignment: CDR1 SGHRS and CDR2 YFSETQ. There are 13 residues in the CDR3. V gave up 0 bases and J gave up 7 bases, with 5 bases separating them. In DNA, the CDR3 is TGCGCCAGCAGCTTGGTCGAGAATTCACCCCTCCACTTT. Protein: CASSLVENSPLHF.

This clonotype was seen a few times. The chain has TRBV9 and TRBJ2-3, with 8 positions matching TRBD2. Germline CDR1 and CDR2: SGDLS and YYNGEE. This CDR3 is 13 amino acids long. The J segment lost 1 base and the V segment lost 6 bases, leaving 1 base of the junction unmatched. The CDR3 is CASKTSGTDTQYF. CDR3 nucleotides: TGTGCCAGCAAGACTAGCGGCACAGATACGCAGTATTTT.

The CDR3 loop is CAWRDSNYSGNTIYF. The CDR3 DNA reads TGTGCCTGGAGGGACAGCAACTACTCTGGAAACACCATATATTTT. This chain uses TRBV30 with TRBJ1-3; D is perhaps TRBD1 (6 bases). V was cut by 3 bases and J by 0 bases, with 12 bases left in between. The length of the CDR3 is 15 residues. CDR1 and CDR2 from the germline V gene are GTSNPN and SVGIG (reference sequence). The full variable domain, with the rest looked up from reference TRBV30 and TRBJ1-3, is SQTIHQWPATLVQPVGSPLSLECTVEGTSNPNLYWYRQAAGRGLQLLFYSVGIGQISSEVPQNLSASRPQDRQFILSSKKLLLSDSGFYLCAWRDSNYSGNTIYFGEGSWLTVV.

The chain uses TRBV30 and TRBJ1-1; unclear D gene. This CDR3 contains 15 residues. Germline assignment: CDR1 GTSNPN and CDR2 SVGIG (reference sequence). Trimming removed 0 bases at V and 2 bases at J, with 13 bases between. CDR3 loop: CAWSVQFWANTEAFF. The DNA for the CDR3 is TGTGCCTGGAGTGTACAATTCTGGGCAAACACTGAAGCTTTCTTT.

The chain carries TRBV7-9 and TRBJ2-5; TRBD2 aligns across 12 bases. This CDR3 contains 16 residues. J gave up 1 base and V 5 bases, and 5 bases lay outside the gene matches. Germline loops: CDR1 SEHNR, CDR2 FQNEAQ (reference sequence). CDR3 amino acids: CASSPGLAGPQETQYF. CDR3 coding DNA: TGTGCCAGCAGCCCTGGACTAGCGGGACCCCAAGAGACCCAGTACTTC.

The chain links TRBV28 to TRBJ2-7, with 9 bases matching TRBD1. The CDR3 has 14 residues. CDR1 MDHEN and CDR2 SYDVKM come from the germline V gene. With 4 bases clipped from V and 4 bases from J, the junction kept 5 bases outside the gene matches. The CDR3 is CASSSTGGVYEQYF. CDR3 DNA: TGTGCCAGCAGTTCGACAGGGGGTGTATACGAGCAGTACTTC.

V usage is TRBV6-2 or TRBV6-3 and J usage is TRBJ1-1; TRBD1 agrees at 7 bases. This CDR3 has 16 residues. Germline loops: CDR1 MNHEY, CDR2 SVGEGT. The V gene end was trimmed by 0 bases and the J gene end by 0 bases; junction bases not matched to a gene: 4. CDR3 DNA sequence: TGTGCCAGCAGTTACTCGGGACAGTTGATGAACACTGAAGCTTTCTTT. As protein: CASSYSGQLMNTEAFF.

J is TRBJ1-4 and V is TRBV5-1, with D possibly TRBD1 on 6 matching bases. Germline-derived CDR1 and CDR2 are SGHRS and YFSETQ. CDR3 length: 13 amino acids. V gave up 4 bases and J gave up 6 bases, with 10 bases separating them. In DNA form, the CDR3 reads TGCGCCAGCAGCCTACGACAGGATGAAAAACTGTTTTTT. Translated, it gives CASSLRQDEKLFF.

V and J are TRBV6-5 and TRBJ1-5, with no clear D. Germline assignment: CDR1 MNHEY and CDR2 SVGAGI. This CDR3 region has 13 residues. Trimming shortened V by 7 bases and J by 0 bases, and 7 bases separated the two germline ends. The CDR3 protein is CASKRDSNQPQHF. The CDR3 nucleotides read TGTGCCAGCAAAAGGGATAGCAATCAGCCCCAGCATTTT.

This clonotype was found a few times. The chain uses TRBV7-8 and TRBJ2-2; 7 bases are a match to TRBD2. The CDR3 has 17 amino acids. Germline values: CDR1 SGHVS, CDR2 FQNEAQ. V shed 0 bases and J 4 bases; nucleotides not matched to a gene: 8. In DNA form, the CDR3 reads TGTGCCAGCAGCTTAGCGCGGGAGACTGCAACCACCGGGGAGCTGTTTTTT. Translated, it gives CASSLARETATTGELFF.

This clonotype was detected a few times. This chain links TRBV14 with TRBJ1-5; D is ambiguous. Germline CDR1 reads SGHDN; CDR2 reads FVKESK. The CDR3 is 13 residues long. The V gene lost 5 bases and the J gene lost 5 bases, with 10 bases spanning the gap. CDR3 amino acids: CASSLGLDQPQHF. In nucleotides, the CDR3 is TGTGCCAGCAGCTTAGGACTGGATCAGCCCCAGCATTTT.

The chain combines TRBV7-8 with TRBJ1-2; TRBD1 might be the D (6 bases). The CDR3 is 16 amino acids. The V end lost 2 bases, the J end lost 4 bases, and 17 bases lay between the germline ends. Germline values: CDR1 SGHVS, CDR2 FQNEAQ. The CDR3 nucleotides read TGTGCCAGCAGCTTACTAGCGGGACACTTATTCTATGGCTACACCTTC. It specifies CASSLLAGHLFYGYTF. Full variable domain (outside the CDR3, taken from reference TRBV7-8 and TRBJ1-2): GAGVSQSPRYKVAKRGQDVALRCDPISGHVSLFWYQQALGQGPEFLTYFQNEAQLDKSGLPSDRFFAERPEGSVSTLKIQRTQQEDSAVYLCASSLLAGHLFYGYTFGSGTRLTVV.

This clonotype was found a few times. The chain combines TRBV11-2 with TRBJ2-5; D not certain. Trimming stripped 3 bases from V and 4 bases from J, with 12 bases between. Germline loops: CDR1 SGHAT, CDR2 FQNNGV. The CDR3 spans 14 residues. CDR3 nucleotides: TGTGCCAGCAGCTTCGGGTCATCACTAGAGACCCAGTACTTC. This translates into CASSFGSSLETQYF.

A few counts support this clonotype. CDR3 loop: CSASRVTGVREQFF. The CDR3 region has the DNA TGCAGTGCTAGTCGGGTGACAGGGGTACGTGAGCAGTTCTTC. This chain connects TRBV20-1 to TRBJ2-1; 8 nucleotides agree with TRBD1. The V segment lost 3 bases and the J segment 9 bases; nucleotides outside the gene matches: 10. Germline values: CDR1 DFQATT, CDR2 SNEGSKA (reference sequence). This CDR3 is built from 14 residues.

The V and J genes are TRBV20-1 and TRBJ2-7; TRBD1 aligns across 7 bases. Per germline, CDR1 DFQATT and CDR2 SNEGSKA (reference sequence). CDR3 size: 14 residues. Trimming took 4 bases from V and 3 from J; bases not matched to a gene: 9. The CDR3 region has the DNA TGCAGTGCTAAAGCCGGGACAGTTTTCTACGAGCAGTACTTC. Encoded protein: CSAKAGTVFYEQYF.

This clonotype has just a few counts. The chain employs TRBV21-1 and TRBJ1-3; TRBD1 is taken as the D call from the table, unchecked against the DNA. TRBV21-1 is described as a pseudogene. This CDR3 has 18 residues. The CDR3 is CASSHPSYRGLLGNTIYF. As DNA, the CDR3 is TGTGCCAGCAGCCACCCCTCTTACAGGGGGCTTCTTGGAAACACCATATATTTT.

This clonotype was seen many times. Written as DNA, the CDR3 is TGTGCCAGCAGTACGCCGAGGACTAGCTTCAATGAGCAGTTCTTC. Protein product: CASSTPRTSFNEQFF. The chain employs TRBV28 and TRBJ2-1; 8 bases agree with TRBD2. Germline CDR1 is MDHEN and CDR2 is SYDVKM. The CDR3 extends over 15 amino acids. V dropped 5 bases and J dropped 6; count of bases not matched to a gene: 9.

This CDR3 is CASSRAGQGYEQYF. The CDR3 DNA sequence: TGTGCCAGCAGTAGGGCGGGACAGGGGTACGAGCAGTACTTC. The rearrangement links TRBV6-5 to TRBJ2-7, with 10 bases matching TRBD1. Germline assignment: CDR1 MNHEY and CDR2 SVGAGI. V gave up 5 bases and J gave up 4 bases; unmatched junction bases: 5. The CDR3 is 14 amino acids.